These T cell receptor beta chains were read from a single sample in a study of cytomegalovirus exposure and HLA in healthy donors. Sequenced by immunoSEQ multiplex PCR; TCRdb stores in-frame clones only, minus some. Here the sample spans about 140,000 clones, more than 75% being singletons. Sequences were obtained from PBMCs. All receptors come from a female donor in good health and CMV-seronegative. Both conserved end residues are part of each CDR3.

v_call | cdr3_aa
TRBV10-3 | CAIKREMNTEAFF
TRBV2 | CASGDRGRSTDTQYF
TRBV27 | CASSLGGSGSLREQYF
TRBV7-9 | CASSPQGASFYTIYF
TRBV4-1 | CASSPNRVGNTIYF
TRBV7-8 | CASSLRGQSSYEQYF
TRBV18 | CASSQGQGGRYEQYF
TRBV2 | CASIFGRGPRFEAFF
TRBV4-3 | CASSQDVGAANEKLFF
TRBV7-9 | CASSPRTGFYGYTF
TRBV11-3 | CASSLGQSTNEKLFF
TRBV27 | CASSPQTRPYEQYF
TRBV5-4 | CASSFGTGVYEQYF
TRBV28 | CASSLRSPLHEQYF
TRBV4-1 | CASSRLQGNEQYF
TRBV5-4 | CASSLGVDFYGYTF
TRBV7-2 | CASSLNSGSHEQYF
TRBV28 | CASSLSGQTEAFF
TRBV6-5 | CASSRMDRNTEAFF
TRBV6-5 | CASKNPGQGVETQYF
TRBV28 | CASRRGAGQRETQYF
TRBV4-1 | CASSQDVFLSSSYEQYF
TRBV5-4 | CASSFGLAYRGQGANVLTF
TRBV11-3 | CASSSNTDTQYF
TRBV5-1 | CASRMDSDRDTQYF
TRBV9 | CASSAFHTGELFF
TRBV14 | CASSLQGEAFF
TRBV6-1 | CASSESSETQYF
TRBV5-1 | CASSLQGLETQYF
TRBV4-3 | CASSQASGSNYGYTF
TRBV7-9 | CASSPGVNTQYF
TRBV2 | CASSPTSDTQYF
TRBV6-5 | CASSGDSSGGYTF
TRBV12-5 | CASGLIRSPTEAFF
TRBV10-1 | CASSDNGDPQETQYF
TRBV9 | CASGGGGNTYEQYF
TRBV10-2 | CASSESPANYGYTF
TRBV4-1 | CASSQELRVGEQFF
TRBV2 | CASSGGPGAFF
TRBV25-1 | CASSGPGTDNYGYTF
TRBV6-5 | CASSIGQGYEQYF
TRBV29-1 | CSVVRGGNTEAFF
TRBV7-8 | CASSLWRAQNTEAFF
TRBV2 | CASSEGGQGESANTGELFF
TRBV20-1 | CSAPGTEQFF
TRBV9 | CASSVAVSDNIQYF
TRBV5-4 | CASSLVGGGRFF
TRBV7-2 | CASSQDREADTQYF
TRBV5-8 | CASSLSANYGYTF
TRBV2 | CASREPGTSGGGTQYF